The rows below give T cell receptor beta chains drawn from one sample of a study of T cell responses to AZD1222 COVID-19 vaccine. Only in-frame clones appear in the TCRdb table, and some are missing; sequencing was by immunoSEQ multiplex PCR. The table has 150,000 to 200,000 clones, 85% to 95% seen once. The specimen comprised peripheral blood, sampled 28 days after the second AZD1222 dose. The receptors derive from an adult who received the AZD1222 COVID-19 vaccine. Each CDR3 is given with its conserved first and last residue. D genes are given only for firm matches. Not every row has a clone size; where given, it reads once, few, many or a size class.

TRBV9,NA,NA,TRBJ2-1,CASSVGSSENEQFF,TGTGCCAGCAGCGTAGGATCGTCGGAGAATGAGCAGTTCTTC
TRBV19,NA,TRBD1,TRBJ1-5,CASSQTGTGGIQPQHF,TGTGCCAGTAGCCAGACCGGGACAGGGGGTATTCAGCCCCAGCATTTT
TRBV25-1,NA,TRBD1,TRBJ1-4,CASSGTGTREKLFF,TGTGCCAGCAGTGGGACAGGCACGCGGGAAAAACTGTTTTTT
TRBV3-1/TRBV3-2,NA,TRBD1,TRBJ1-1,CASSQAQGARGTEAFF,TGTGCCAGCAGCCAAGCGCAGGGGGCGCGAGGCACTGAAGCTTTCTTT
TRBV27,NA,TRBD2,TRBJ2-3,CASSFGPAGGEREVSTDTQYF,TGTGCCAGCAGTTTCGGACCTGCGGGGGGGGAGCGGGAGGTTAGCACAGATACGCAGTATTTT
TRBV6-6,NA,NA,TRBJ2-7,CASSYSTAVGGHEQYF,TGTGCCAGCAGTTACTCGACAGCCGTTGGAGGCCACGAGCAGTACTTC
TRBV18,NA,TRBD1,TRBJ2-3,CASSGPRTGGNRDTQYF,TGTGCCAGCTCGGGCCCCCGGACAGGGGGTAATCGAGATACGCAGTATTTT
TRBV27,NA,NA,TRBJ2-7,CASSLSRGFGQYF,TGTGCCAGCAGTTTATCCCGTGGGTTCGGGCAGTACTTC
TRBV30,NA,NA,TRBJ1-5,CAWSGQNQPQHF,TGTGCCTGGAGTGGTCAGAATCAGCCCCAGCATTTT
TRBV21-1,NA,NA,TRBJ2-2,CARTRDRAGELFF,TGTGCCAGGACTAGGGACAGGGCCGGGGAGCTGTTTTTT
TRBV27,NA,TRBD1,TRBJ2-1,CASSSRGQGDKFF,TGTGCCAGCAGTTCTAGAGGACAGGGAGATAAGTTCTTC
TRBV10-3,NA,TRBD2,TRBJ2-3,CAIMRTSGRARGSDTQYF,TGTGCCATCATGAGGACTAGCGGGAGAGCCCGGGGTTCAGATACGCAGTATTTT
TRBV12-3/TRBV12-4,NA,NA,TRBJ1-5,CASSLTGDQPQHF,TGTGCCAGCAGTTTAACCGGGGATCAGCCCCAGCATTTT
TRBV18,NA,TRBD1,TRBJ1-1,CASSSTGGTEAFF,TGTGCCAGCTCATCTACAGGGGGGACTGAAGCTTTCTTT
TRBV27,NA,NA,TRBJ2-1,CASSLSWREAYNEQFF,TGTGCCAGCAGTTTATCGTGGAGGGAGGCGTACAATGAGCAGTTCTTC
TRBV5-6,few,NA,TRBJ1-2,CASSLRSSLGYGYTF,TGTGCCAGCAGCTTGCGGAGCTCCCTGGGCTATGGCTACACCTTC
TRBV7-2,NA,NA,TRBJ2-7,CASSPNAVPSYEQYF,TGTGCCAGCAGCCCTAACGCGGTTCCTTCCTACGAGCAGTACTTC
TRBV24-1,NA,TRBD1,TRBJ1-4,CATSDWTGDGEKLFF,TGTGCCACCAGTGATTGGACAGGGGATGGAGAAAAACTGTTTTTT
TRBV6-2/TRBV6-3,NA,TRBD1,TRBJ2-3,CASSYQDRLTDTQYF,TGTGCCAGCAGTTACCAGGACAGGCTCACAGATACGCAGTATTTT
TRBV7-2,NA,TRBD1,TRBJ1-4,CASSPYRGPNEKLFF,TGTGCCAGCAGCCCCTACAGGGGTCCTAATGAAAAACTGTTTTTT
TRBV6-5,NA,TRBD1,TRBJ1-1,CASSWTGQNTEAFF,TGTGCCAGCAGTTGGACAGGACAGAACACTGAAGCTTTCTTT
TRBV6-2/TRBV6-3,once,NA,TRBJ1-2,CASSLGQLANYGYTF,TGTGCCAGCAGTCTCGGACAGTTAGCTAACTATGGCTACACCTTC
TRBV28,NA,TRBD1,TRBJ1-2,CASSMDRDLNGYTF,TGTGCCAGCAGCATGGACAGGGACCTAAATGGCTACACCTTC
TRBV18,NA,NA,TRBJ1-1,CASSPKQAKNTEAFF,TGTGCCAGCTCACCAAAACAGGCCAAGAACACTGAAGCTTTCTTT
TRBV4-1,NA,TRBD1,TRBJ2-7,CASSQAGTGGVLGQYF,TGCGCCAGCAGCCAAGCCGGGACAGGGGGGGTTCTTGGGCAGTACTTC
TRBV5-5,NA,NA,TRBJ1-1,CASSFPLMGNTEAFF,TGTGCCAGCAGCTTTCCGTTGATGGGAAACACTGAAGCTTTCTTT
TRBV5-4,NA,NA,TRBJ1-2,CASSFTDGLRVYGYTF,TGTGCCAGCAGCTTTACGGACGGCCTGAGAGTCTATGGCTACACCTTC
TRBV7-9,NA,TRBD1,TRBJ1-2,CASSFLGGEGYGYTF,TGTGCCAGCAGCTTCCTAGGGGGCGAAGGCTATGGCTACACCTTC
TRBV30,NA,NA,TRBJ2-5,CAWSTDDRETQYF,TGTGCCTGGAGTACCGATGACAGAGAGACCCAGTACTTC
TRBV6-5,NA,NA,TRBJ1-5,CASKVDSNQPQHF,TGTGCCAGCAAGGTAGATAGCAATCAGCCCCAGCATTTT
TRBV15,NA,NA,TRBJ1-5,CATSRDSSNQPQHF,TGTGCCACCAGCAGAGATTCCAGCAATCAGCCCCAGCATTTT
TRBV28,NA,NA,TRBJ2-7,CASSLLGVSSYEQYF,TGTGCCAGCAGTTTGCTGGGGGTAAGCTCCTACGAGCAGTACTTC
TRBV2,NA,NA,TRBJ2-3,CASSESSGRSTDTQYF,TGTGCCAGCAGTGAATCAAGCGGACGCAGCACAGATACGCAGTATTTT
TRBV5-6,NA,NA,TRBJ2-7,CASSVSSYEQYF,TGTGCCAGCAGCGTATCTTCCTACGAGCAGTACTTC
TRBV11-2,NA,NA,TRBJ2-7,CASSPLSRDAYVGEQYF,TGTGCCAGCAGCCCCTTGAGCCGGGACGCATACGTAGGGGAGCAGTACTTC
TRBV11-2,once,TRBD2,TRBJ2-7,CASSLDGTSGFYEQYF,TGTGCCAGCAGCTTAGACGGGACTAGCGGATTTTACGAGCAGTACTTC
TRBV6-4,NA,NA,TRBJ1-6,CASSSLPGPLAYSPLHF,TGTGCCAGCAGCTCCCTGCCGGGGCCCTTAGCGTATTCACCCCTCCACTTT
TRBV2,NA,NA,TRBJ1-5,CASSGSQNQPQHF,TGTGCCAGCAGTGGCAGTCAAAATCAGCCCCAGCATTTT
TRBV11-2,NA,TRBD1,TRBJ2-7,CASSPPDRSYEQYF,TGTGCCAGCAGCCCCCCGGACAGGTCCTACGAGCAGTACTTC
TRBV28,NA,TRBD2,TRBJ2-3,CASSPQGSGTDTQYF,TGTGCCAGCAGCCCCCAGGGTAGCGGGACAGATACGCAGTATTTT
TRBV5-4,NA,TRBD2,TRBJ2-1,CASSYAGVIGEQFF,TGTGCCAGCAGTTATGCGGGAGTGATAGGTGAGCAGTTCTTC
TRBV28,NA,TRBD2,TRBJ2-3,CASSLGGRRTDTQYF,TGTGCCAGCAGTTTAGGCGGGAGAAGGACAGATACGCAGTATTTT
TRBV28,NA,NA,TRBJ1-1,CASSVGGPENTEAFF,TGTGCCAGCAGTGTAGGGGGACCTGAGAACACTGAAGCTTTCTTT
TRBV24-1,NA,NA,TRBJ1-2,CATSDPLMKGYTF,TGTGCCACCAGTGATCCCCTTATGAAGGGCTACACCTTC
TRBV6-5,NA,TRBD1,TRBJ1-2,CASRFGDRGLYGYTF,TGTGCCAGCAGGTTCGGGGACAGGGGGCTCTATGGCTACACCTTC
TRBV5-6,once,NA,TRBJ2-7,CASSPKSSYEQYF,TGTGCCAGCAGCCCAAAGAGCTCCTACGAGCAGTACTTC
TRBV6-5,NA,TRBD1,TRBJ1-3,CVSDPGGSGNTIYF,TGTGTCAGTGACCCAGGGGGCTCTGGAAACACCATATATTTT
TRBV4-3,NA,NA,TRBJ2-1,CASSQEYSYAGNEQFF,TGCGCCAGCAGCCAAGAATACAGCTACGCGGGTAATGAGCAGTTCTTC
TRBV6-5,NA,TRBD1,TRBJ1-5,CASKESGTGRQPQHF,TGTGCCAGCAAAGAGTCCGGGACAGGGAGGCAGCCCCAGCATTTT
TRBV3-1/TRBV3-2,NA,TRBD2,TRBJ2-1,CASSQVRSRGGRSYNEQFF,TGTGCCAGCAGCCAAGTCCGATCGAGGGGCGGGAGATCCTACAATGAGCAGTTCTTC
TRBV5-1,once,NA,TRBJ1-3,CASSRGESGNTIYF,TGCGCCAGCAGCAGAGGGGAGTCTGGAAACACCATATATTTT
TRBV18,NA,NA,TRBJ1-2,CASSPESRNYGYTF,TGTGCCAGCTCACCAGAGAGTCGTAACTATGGCTACACCTTC